The next 9 T cell receptor beta chains were all read from a single sample in a study of T cell repertoires in cytomegalovirus infection. Antigens of these TCRs are unknown. MiXCR was run by TCRdb on the reads, yielding one entry per CDR3 protein. The sample has approximately 120,000 distinct CDR3 sequences, more than 25% seen once. The material was CD8+ T cells from cultured PBMCs, obtained from culture after CMV antigen stimulation. The receptors shown here come from a human donor in good health (CMV status not recorded). Some clones in this sample may be carry-over from other donors' samples.

This chain uses TRBV7-1 with TRBJ2-7; 8 bases agree with TRBD1. TRBV7-1 is noted as an ORF with a role that remains uncertain. The J segment lost 1 base and the V segment lost 5 bases, leaving 10 bases of the junction unmatched. The CDR3 spans 16 residues. The CDR3 sequence is CASSGGQVGESYEQYF. CDR3 sequence (DNA): TGTGCCAGCAGCGGGGGACAGGTGGGGGAATCCTACGAGCAGTACTTC.

The chain links TRBV27 to TRBJ1-6; tentatively, D is TRBD1 (6 bases). Germline lookup yields CDR1 MNHEY and CDR2 SMNVEV (reference sequence). Trimming removed 2 bases at V and 9 bases at J, with 17 bases between. The CDR3 is 16 residues long. The CDR3 coding sequence is TGTGCCAGCAGTTTAGATTGGGGGGCGAGCAGTTCACCCCTCCACTTT. Its translation is CASSLDWGASSSPLHF.

This clonotype was found a few times. The rearrangement joins TRBV7-9 to TRBJ1-2, with 7 bases lining up with TRBD1. The CDR3 runs to 16 residues. Trimming cost V 5 bases and J 1 base; bases outside gene matches: 10. Germline CDR1 SEHNR, CDR2 FQNEAQ (reference sequence). Here the CDR3 DNA reads TGTGCCAGCAGCCCGACGCGACAGGGACTTAACTATGGCTACACCTTC. Its translation is CASSPTRQGLNYGYTF.

The sample holds a few counts of this clonotype. The J gene is TRBJ2-7, the V gene TRBV20-1; D is uncertain. Germline V CDR1 and CDR2: DFQATT, SNEGSKA (reference sequence). The V and J ends lost 1 base and 4 bases respectively, with 14 bases between them. The CDR3 sequence is 14 residues long. In DNA form, the CDR3 reads TGCAGTGCTAGAGGTCCAGCGCCCGGTTACGAGCAGTACTTC. Protein: CSARGPAPGYEQYF.

This chain uses TRBV20-1 with TRBJ2-5, with D uncertain. V was clipped by 5 bases and J by 5 bases, with 6 bases between them. The length of the CDR3 is 10 residues. Per the germline V gene, CDR1 is DFQATT and CDR2 is SNEGSKA (reference sequence). Here the CDR3 reads CSAYRETQYF. CDR3 DNA sequence: TGCAGTGCTTACCGGGAGACCCAGTACTTC.

CDR3 residues: CASSFRRGDEQFF. The CDR3 nucleotides read TGTGCCAGCAGCTTTCGCCGGGGCGATGAGCAGTTCTTC. The V call is TRBV5-5, the J call TRBJ2-1; D could derive from TRBD1 or TRBD2 (5 bases each). The CDR3 spans 13 residues. The V gene lost 2 bases and the J gene lost 8 bases, with 11 bases spanning the gap. Germline CDR1 reads SGHKS; CDR2 reads YYEKEE (reference sequence).

This clonotype turned up a few times. The chain is built from TRBV2 and TRBJ2-5; D is perhaps TRBD1 or TRBD2 (6 bases each). Germline V CDR1 and CDR2: SNHLY, FYNNEI. Trimming left V 6 bases short and J 4 bases short, with 18 bases between. This CDR3 region has 15 residues. CDR3 residues: CASRRSGGGRETQYF. CDR3 in DNA: TGTGCCAGCAGAAGGAGCGGAGGGGGGAGAGAGACCCAGTACTTC.

This clonotype has just a few counts. J is TRBJ2-3 and V is TRBV7-2; D is possibly TRBD1 (6 bases). V was shortened by 5 bases and J by 3 bases, with 12 bases between the two germline ends. CDR1 and CDR2 (germline): SGHTA, FQGNSA. This CDR3 contains 14 residues. CDR3 nucleotide sequence: TGTGCCAGCAGCAAGACAGGCGTTACAGATACGCAGTATTTT. It yields the protein CASSKTGVTDTQYF.

The CDR3 spells CASSAGQHTEAFF. The CDR3 DNA follows: TGTGCCAGCAGCGCCGGACAACACACTGAAGCTTTCTTT. The gene calls are TRBV2 and TRBJ1-1; weak D call: TRBD1 (5 bases). The V end was cut by 6 bases, the J end by 3 bases, with 11 bases between. The CDR3 runs to 13 residues. Germline V lookup: CDR1 SNHLY, CDR2 FYNNEI.